This section outlines one TCR beta chain sequence together with its context. The source of the sample is a study of shared clonotypes between healthy human individuals. Samples underwent the assay at deep level. Produced via immunoSEQ multiplex PCR; TCRdb's table is partial and in-frame only. The sample shows around 1.1 million clones, approximately 77% of them seen only once. Trimming cost V 6 bases and J 1 base, with 12 bases left between them. This CDR3 has 15 residues. The germline V gene encodes CDR1 SNHLY and CDR2 FYNNEI. The chain joins TRBV2 to TRBJ2-2; D might be TRBD2 (6 bases). The origin of this receptor is a man younger than 35 in good health. Some clones in this sample may be carry-over from other donors' samples. The specimen was memory CD4+ T cells from PBMCs. As to subset: CD45RA-negative fraction. The DNA for the CDR3 is TGTGCCAGCAGGGGTCAGGGACTGAACACCGGGGAGCTGTTTTTT. Translation: CASRGQGLNTGELFF.